This T cell receptor beta chain stems from a study of blood T cells in healthy people across ages. General observations from the study: The lack of PBMC sorting stopped any conclusive naive versus antigen-experienced comparison. From one million sequenced T cells, diversity estimates were lower bounds. The recorded TCR beta diversity per million T cells decreased in a roughly linear manner with age.

Per germline, CDR1 SGHRS and CDR2 YFSETQ. The CDR3 length is 15 residues. Using a J-beta primer mix together with a sample-barcoded 5' primer, a second PCR was run for about 7 to 12 cycles. Each CDR3 protein is one row after TCRdb ran MiXCR on the 5' RACE reads. Here the sample spans about 690,000 distinct CDR3 sequences, roughly 41% being singletons. Turning to this clonotype: Its cognate antigen is unknown. The junction differs from germline at one of its ends, possibly a read error.

The study isolated at least 6.5 million PBMCs from each sample. The source material was blood. The chain employs TRBV5-1 and TRBJ2-1; 10 bases line up with TRBD2. This receptor was taken from an elderly man in good health. DNA for the CDR3: TGCACCAGCAGCGGCACTAGCGGGACAGCGAGTGAGCAGTTCTTC. Residues: CTSSGTSGTASEQFF.